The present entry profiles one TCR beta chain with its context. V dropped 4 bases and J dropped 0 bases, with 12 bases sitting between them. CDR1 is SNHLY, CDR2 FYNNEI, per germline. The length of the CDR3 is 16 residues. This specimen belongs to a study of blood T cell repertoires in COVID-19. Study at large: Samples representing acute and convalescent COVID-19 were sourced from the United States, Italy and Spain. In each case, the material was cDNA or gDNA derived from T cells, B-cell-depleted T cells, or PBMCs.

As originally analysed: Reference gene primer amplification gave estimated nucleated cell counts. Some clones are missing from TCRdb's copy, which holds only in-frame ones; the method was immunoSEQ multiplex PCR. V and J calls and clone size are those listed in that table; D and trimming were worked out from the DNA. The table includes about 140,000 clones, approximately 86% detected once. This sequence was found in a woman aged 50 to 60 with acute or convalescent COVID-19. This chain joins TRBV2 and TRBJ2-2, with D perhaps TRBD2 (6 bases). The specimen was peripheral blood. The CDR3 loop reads CASSVPSGPNTGELFF. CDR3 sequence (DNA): TGTGCCAGCAGTGTGCCAAGCGGGCCGAACACCGGGGAGCTGTTTTTT.